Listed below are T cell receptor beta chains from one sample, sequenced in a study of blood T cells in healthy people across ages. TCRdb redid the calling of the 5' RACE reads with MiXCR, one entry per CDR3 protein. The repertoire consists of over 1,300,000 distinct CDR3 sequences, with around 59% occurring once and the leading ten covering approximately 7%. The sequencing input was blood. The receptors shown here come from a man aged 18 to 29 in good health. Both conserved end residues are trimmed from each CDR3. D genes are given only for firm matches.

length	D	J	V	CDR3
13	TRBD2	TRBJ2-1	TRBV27	ASSLTSGGEREQF
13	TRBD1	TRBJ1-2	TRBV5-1	ASSLGTGRNYGYT
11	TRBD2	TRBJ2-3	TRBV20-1	SVSGGRVDTQY
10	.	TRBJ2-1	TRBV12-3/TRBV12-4	ASSFRYNKQF
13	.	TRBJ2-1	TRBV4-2	ASSQDQQSEDEQF
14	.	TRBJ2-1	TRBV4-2	ASSQEPAGYYNEQF
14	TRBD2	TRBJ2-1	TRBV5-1	ASSRLAGGFGNEQF
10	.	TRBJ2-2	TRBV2	ASRWYTGELF
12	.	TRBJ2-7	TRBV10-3	AIKPWGGRNEQY
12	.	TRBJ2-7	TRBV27	AGSLMDGTYEQY
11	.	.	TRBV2	ASSDIQEETQY
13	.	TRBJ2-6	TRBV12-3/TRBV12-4	ASSWRGLGANVLT
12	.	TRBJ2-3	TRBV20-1	SALVPDSTDTQY
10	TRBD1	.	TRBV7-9	ASSGQGLEQY
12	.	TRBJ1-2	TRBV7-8	ASSLPRASYGYT
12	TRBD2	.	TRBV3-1	ASSQGTRFYEQY
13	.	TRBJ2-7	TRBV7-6	ASSMSGSLSYEQY
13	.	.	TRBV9	ASSVGTGSQDEQY
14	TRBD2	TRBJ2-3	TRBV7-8	ASSLVVGGAADTQY
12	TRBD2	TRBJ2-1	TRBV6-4	ASSGSGSADEQF
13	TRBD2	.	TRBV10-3	AVSEPGTSAYEQY
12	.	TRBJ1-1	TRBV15	ATSRERGNTEAF
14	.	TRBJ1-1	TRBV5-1	ASSLGATGLNTEAF
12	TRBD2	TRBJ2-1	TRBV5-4	ATPISSGRDEQF
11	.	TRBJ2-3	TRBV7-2	ASSLNPRDTQY
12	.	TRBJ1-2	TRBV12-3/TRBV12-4	ASSLFEETYGYT
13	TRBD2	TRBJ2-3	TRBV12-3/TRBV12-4	ASSYSGSGTDTQY
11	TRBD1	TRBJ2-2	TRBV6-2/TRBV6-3	ASRDRGTGELF
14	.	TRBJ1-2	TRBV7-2	ASSLAGTGFQCGYT
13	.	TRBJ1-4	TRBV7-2	ASSLPPGAGEKLF
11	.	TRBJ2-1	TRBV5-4	ASSTPFSNEQF
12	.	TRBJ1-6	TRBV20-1	SATRGDQGSPLH
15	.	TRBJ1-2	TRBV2	ASSDPRVGLFYYGYT
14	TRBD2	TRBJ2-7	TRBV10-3	AISEPKLAGVYEQY
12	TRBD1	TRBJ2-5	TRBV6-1	ASSKRDSQETQY
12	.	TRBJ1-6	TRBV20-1	SARRGAVSSPLH
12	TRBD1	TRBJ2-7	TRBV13	ASSSWTGTYEQY
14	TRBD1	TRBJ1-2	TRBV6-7	ASSYSTRTGAYGYT
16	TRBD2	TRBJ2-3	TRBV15	ATSRDRGDYFQSGTQY
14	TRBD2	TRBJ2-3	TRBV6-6	ASSYGEGTSTDTQY